The T cell receptor beta chain described here comes from a study of beta chain features in type 1 diabetes. The CDR3 covers 15 residues. Germline V gene lookup returns CDR1 LNHDA and CDR2 SQIVND (reference sequence). The V segment lost 4 bases and the J segment 7 bases; nucleotides outside the gene matches: 10. A few counts support this clone. What it binds is not known. Every isolated RNA sample was fully reverse transcribed, so sequencing captured expressed TCRB transcripts. Produced via immunoSEQ multiplex PCR; TCRdb's table is partial and in-frame only. The sample yields some 150,000 clones, roughly 9% seen once. Study outcomes and limitations: Moderate but significant shortening of TCRB CDR3s was recorded in all four CD4+ subsets from Type 1 diabetes patients. Naive, central memory and Treg TCRB repertoires appeared more alike in patients than in healthy donors. Researchers cautioned that cDNA sequencing could over-represent cells with high TCR expression. More deletions and fewer insertions at VDJ junctions were seen in type 1 diabetes patients.

The sequence derives from a woman younger than 45 with type 1 diabetes. The V and J genes are TRBV19 and TRBJ2-1; 7 positions match TRBD1. Sequences were obtained from central memory CD4+ T cells from blood. The DNA for the CDR3 is TGTGCCAGTAGTACCAGACAGGGTCCCGGTAATGAGCAGTTCTTC. Protein: CASSTRQGPGNEQFF.